These 9 T cell receptor beta chains were sequenced from one sample in a study of blood T cell repertoires in COVID-19. Clones were sequenced by immunoSEQ multiplex PCR, and TCRdb holds only the in-frame ones, with some missing. This table has over 150,000 clones, about 85% appearing once. Input material: peripheral blood. All receptors derive from a man between 60 and 75 years old with COVID-19, enrolled during active disease.

This clone occurred a few times. The genes are TRBV7-8 and TRBJ1-4; possibly TRBD1 for D (5 bases). The CDR3 is made up of 15 amino acids. V was trimmed by 5 bases and J by 4 bases, leaving 14 bases between them. Germline CDR1 SGHVS, CDR2 FQNEAQ. Written as DNA, the CDR3 is TGTGCCAGCAGCCCGCGCCAGGGCTTTAATGAAAAACTGTTTTTT. As protein: CASSPRQGFNEKLFF.

The CDR3 bases are TGTGCCAGCATTGGGGAGAGGCACACCTTC. This translates into CASIGERHTF. V gene TRBV27 combines with J gene TRBJ1-2; no firm D call. CDR3 length equals 10 residues. V was clipped by 7 bases and J by 12 bases, with 12 bases between them. CDR1 is MNHEY and CDR2 is SMNVEV in the germline V gene (reference sequence).

Here the CDR3 reads CASSYRKLPTYEQYF. CDR3 in DNA: TGTGCCAGCAGTTACAGGAAACTACCAACCTACGAGCAGTACTTC. The chain employs TRBV6-5 and TRBJ2-7, with unresolved D. The CDR3 covers 15 residues. The V gene's germline CDR1 is MNHEY and CDR2 SVGAGI. Trimming shortened V by 2 bases and J by 2 bases, and 13 bases separated the two germline ends.

The table lists this clone with a count of one. CDR3 sequence: CASSVGQGLIGTQYF. The CDR3 coding sequence is TGTGCCAGCAGCGTAGGGCAGGGACTAATAGGGACCCAGTACTTC. The chain employs TRBV9 and TRBJ2-5; 7 positions match TRBD2. Trimming cost V 0 bases and J 7 bases; bases outside gene matches: 9. The CDR3 has 15 amino acids. Germline V gene sequence: CDR1 SGDLS, CDR2 YYNGEE.

The V call is TRBV7-2, the J call TRBJ1-4; tentatively, D is TRBD1 (6 bases). This CDR3 region has 15 residues. The ends were cut back, 1 base at V and 3 bases at J, with 9 bases in the middle. In germline, CDR1 is SGHTA, CDR2 FQGNSA. CDR3 in amino acids: CASSLGGGSNEKLFF. CDR3 sequence (DNA): TGTGCCAGCAGCTTAGGAGGGGGTTCTAATGAAAAACTGTTTTTT.

This clone came up once. The chain employs TRBV4-2 and TRBJ1-1, with D hard to call. This CDR3 is built from 15 residues. The germline gives CDR1 LGHNA, CDR2 YNFKEQ. The V end was cut by 0 bases, the J end by 7 bases, with 15 bases between. CDR3 coding DNA: TGTGCCAGCAGCCAAGATAGATTGGGAGACTTTGAAGCTTTCTTT. Translated, it gives CASSQDRLGDFEAFF.

The chain recombines TRBV29-1 with TRBJ2-3; perhaps TRBD2 as D (5 bases). Germline lookup yields CDR1 SQVTM and CDR2 ANQGSEA. The CDR3 extends over 13 amino acids. Trimming stripped 7 bases from V and 2 bases from J, with 13 bases between. The CDR3 loop is CSGVWENTDTQYF. CDR3 coding DNA: TGCAGCGGTGTATGGGAGAACACAGATACGCAGTATTTT.

The chain has TRBV7-2 and TRBJ1-3; D may be TRBD1 (6 bases). Germline values: CDR1 SGHTA, CDR2 FQGNSA. V was trimmed by 5 bases and J by 0 bases, leaving 14 bases between them. The CDR3 totals 16 residues. CDR3 residues: CASSIDRSLSGNTIYF. DNA for the CDR3: TGTGCCAGCAGCATAGACAGGTCACTCTCTGGAAACACCATATATTTT.

V gene TRBV18 combines with J gene TRBJ2-1; D gene unclear. Germline CDR1 reads KGHSH; CDR2 reads LQKENI. V lost 3 bases, J lost 4 bases, and 10 bases lay in between. This CDR3 has 14 residues. This chain's CDR3 is CASSPRQTYNEQFF. Written as DNA, the CDR3 is TGTGCCAGCTCACCTCGGCAGACATACAATGAGCAGTTCTTC.